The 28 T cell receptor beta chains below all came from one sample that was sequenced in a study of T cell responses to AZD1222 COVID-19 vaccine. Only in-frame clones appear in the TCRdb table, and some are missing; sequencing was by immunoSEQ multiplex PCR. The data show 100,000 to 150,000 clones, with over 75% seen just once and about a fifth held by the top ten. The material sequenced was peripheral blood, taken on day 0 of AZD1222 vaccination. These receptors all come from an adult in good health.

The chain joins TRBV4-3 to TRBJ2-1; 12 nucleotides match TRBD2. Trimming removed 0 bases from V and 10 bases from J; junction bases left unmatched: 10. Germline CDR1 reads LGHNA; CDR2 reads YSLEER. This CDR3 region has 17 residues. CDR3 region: CASSQDSLAGGPDEQFF. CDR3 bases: TGCGCCAGCAGCCAAGACTCTCTAGCGGGGGGGCCTGACGAGCAGTTCTTC.

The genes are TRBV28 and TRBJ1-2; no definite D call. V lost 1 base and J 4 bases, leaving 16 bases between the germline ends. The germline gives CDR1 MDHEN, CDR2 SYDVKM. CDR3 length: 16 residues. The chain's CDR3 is CASSLYPNSDPYGYTF. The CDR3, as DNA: TGTGCCAGCAGTTTATACCCCAACTCAGATCCCTATGGCTACACCTTC.

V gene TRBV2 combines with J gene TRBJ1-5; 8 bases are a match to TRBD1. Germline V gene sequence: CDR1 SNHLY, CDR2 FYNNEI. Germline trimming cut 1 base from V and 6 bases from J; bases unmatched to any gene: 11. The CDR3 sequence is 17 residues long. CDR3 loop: CASSEGRGLVNPQPQHF. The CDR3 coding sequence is TGTGCCAGCAGTGAAGGCAGGGGGCTTGTAAATCCTCAGCCCCAGCATTTT.

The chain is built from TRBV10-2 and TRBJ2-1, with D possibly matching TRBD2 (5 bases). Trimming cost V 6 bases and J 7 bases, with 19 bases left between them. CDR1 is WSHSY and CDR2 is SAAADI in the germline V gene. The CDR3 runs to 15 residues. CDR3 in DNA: TGCGCCAGCAGAAGCGTAGTAGGTGGGGAGAATGAGCAGTTCTTC. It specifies CASRSVVGGENEQFF.

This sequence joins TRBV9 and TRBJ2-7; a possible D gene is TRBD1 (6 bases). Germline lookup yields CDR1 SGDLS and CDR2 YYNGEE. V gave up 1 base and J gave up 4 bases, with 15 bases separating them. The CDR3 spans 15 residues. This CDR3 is CASSVSGAVVYEQYF. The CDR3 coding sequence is TGTGCCAGCAGCGTATCAGGGGCCGTAGTTTACGAGCAGTACTTC.

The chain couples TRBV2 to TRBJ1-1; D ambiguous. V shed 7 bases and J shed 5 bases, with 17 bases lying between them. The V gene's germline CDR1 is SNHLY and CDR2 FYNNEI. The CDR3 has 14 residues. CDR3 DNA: TGTGCCAGCACGCCCGAGGGTTTCTCGACTGAAGCTTTCTTT. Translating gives CASTPEGFSTEAFF.

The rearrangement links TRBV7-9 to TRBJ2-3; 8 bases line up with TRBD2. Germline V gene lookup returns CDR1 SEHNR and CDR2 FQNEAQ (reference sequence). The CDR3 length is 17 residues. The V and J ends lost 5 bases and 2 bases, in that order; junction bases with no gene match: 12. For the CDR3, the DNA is TGTGCCAGCAGCCCTAGCACAAGCGGGGGAAACACAGATACGCAGTATTTT. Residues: CASSPSTSGGNTDTQYF.

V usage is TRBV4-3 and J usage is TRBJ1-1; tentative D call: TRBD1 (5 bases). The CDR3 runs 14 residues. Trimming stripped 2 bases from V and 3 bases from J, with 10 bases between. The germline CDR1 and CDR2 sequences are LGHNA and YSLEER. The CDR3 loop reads CASSQQGWDTEAFF. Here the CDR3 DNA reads TGCGCCAGCAGCCAACAGGGATGGGACACTGAAGCTTTCTTT.

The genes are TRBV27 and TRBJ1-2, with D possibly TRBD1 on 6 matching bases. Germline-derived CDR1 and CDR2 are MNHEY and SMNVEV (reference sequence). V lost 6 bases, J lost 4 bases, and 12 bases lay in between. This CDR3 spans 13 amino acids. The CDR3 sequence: CASSNGGPYGYTF. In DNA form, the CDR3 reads TGTGCCAGCAGCAACGGGGGCCCCTATGGCTACACCTTC.

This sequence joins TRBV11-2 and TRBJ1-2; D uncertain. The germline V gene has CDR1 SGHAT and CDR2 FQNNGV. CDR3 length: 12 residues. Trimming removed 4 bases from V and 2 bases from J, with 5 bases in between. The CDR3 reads CASSSSNYGYTF. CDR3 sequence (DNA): TGTGCCAGCAGCTCCAGCAACTATGGCTACACCTTC.

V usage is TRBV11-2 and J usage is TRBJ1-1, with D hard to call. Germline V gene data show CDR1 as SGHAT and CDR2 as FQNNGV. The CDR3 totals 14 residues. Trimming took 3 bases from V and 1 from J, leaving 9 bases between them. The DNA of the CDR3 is TGTGCCAGCAGCTTTGGTGTAAAGAACACTGAAGCTTTCTTT. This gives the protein CASSFGVKNTEAFF. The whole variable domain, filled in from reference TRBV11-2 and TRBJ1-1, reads EAGVAQSPRYKIIEKRQSVAFWCNPISGHATLYWYQQILGQGPKLLIQFQNNGVVDDSQLPKDRFSAERLKGVDSTLKIQPAKLEDSAVYLCASSFGVKNTEAFFGQGTRLTVV.

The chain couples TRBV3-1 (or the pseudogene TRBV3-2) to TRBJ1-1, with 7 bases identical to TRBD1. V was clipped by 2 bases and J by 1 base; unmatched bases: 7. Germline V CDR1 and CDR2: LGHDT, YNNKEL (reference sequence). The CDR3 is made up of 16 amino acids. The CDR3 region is CASSQKTGAKNTEAFF. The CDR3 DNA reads TGTGCCAGCAGCCAAAAAACAGGGGCGAAGAACACTGAAGCTTTCTTT.

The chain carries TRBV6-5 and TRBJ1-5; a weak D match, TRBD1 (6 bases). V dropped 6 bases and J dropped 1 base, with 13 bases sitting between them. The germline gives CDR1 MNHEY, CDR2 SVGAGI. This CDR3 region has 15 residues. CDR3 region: CASRIGGNSNQPQHF. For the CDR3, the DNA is TGTGCCAGCAGGATAGGGGGAAACAGCAATCAGCCCCAGCATTTT.

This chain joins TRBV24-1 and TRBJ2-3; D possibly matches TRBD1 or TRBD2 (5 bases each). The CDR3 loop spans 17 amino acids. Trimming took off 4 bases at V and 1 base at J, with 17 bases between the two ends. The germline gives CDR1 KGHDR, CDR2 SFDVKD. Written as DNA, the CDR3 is TGTGCCACCAGTGACACCACCGGGACCTTACGCACAGATACGCAGTATTTT. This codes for CATSDTTGTLRTDTQYF.

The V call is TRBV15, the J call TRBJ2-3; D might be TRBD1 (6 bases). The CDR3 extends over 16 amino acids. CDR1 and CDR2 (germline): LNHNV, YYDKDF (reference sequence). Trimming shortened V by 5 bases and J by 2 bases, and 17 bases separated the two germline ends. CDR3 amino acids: CATSSRRTEATDTQYF. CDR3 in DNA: TGTGCCACCAGCTCCCGACGGACAGAAGCCACAGATACGCAGTATTTT.

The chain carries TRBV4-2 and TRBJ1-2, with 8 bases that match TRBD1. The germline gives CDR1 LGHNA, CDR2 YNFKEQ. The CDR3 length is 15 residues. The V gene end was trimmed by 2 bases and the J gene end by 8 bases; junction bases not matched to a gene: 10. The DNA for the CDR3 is TGTGCCAGCAGCCAAAGTGGGCAGGGGGCGAGGGGCTACACCTTC. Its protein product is CASSQSGQGARGYTF.

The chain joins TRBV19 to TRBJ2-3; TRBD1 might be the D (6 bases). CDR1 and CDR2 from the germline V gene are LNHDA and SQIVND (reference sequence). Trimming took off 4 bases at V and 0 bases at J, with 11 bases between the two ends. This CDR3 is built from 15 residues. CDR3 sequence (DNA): TGTGCCAGTAGTAAGGGGGATACTAGCACAGATACGCAGTATTTT. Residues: CASSKGDTSTDTQYF.

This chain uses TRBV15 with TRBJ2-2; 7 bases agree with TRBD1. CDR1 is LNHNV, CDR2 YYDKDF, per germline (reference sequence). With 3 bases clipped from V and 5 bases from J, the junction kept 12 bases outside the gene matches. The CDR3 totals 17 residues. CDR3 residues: CATSRVPTGTGTGELFF. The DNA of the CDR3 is TGTGCCACCAGCAGGGTCCCGACAGGGACGGGGACCGGGGAGCTGTTTTTT.

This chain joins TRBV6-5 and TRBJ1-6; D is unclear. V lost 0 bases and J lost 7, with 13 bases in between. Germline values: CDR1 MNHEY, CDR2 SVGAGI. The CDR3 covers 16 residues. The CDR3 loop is CASSYSQPGGNSPLHF. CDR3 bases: TGTGCCAGCAGTTACTCGCAGCCCGGAGGGAATTCACCCCTCCACTTT.

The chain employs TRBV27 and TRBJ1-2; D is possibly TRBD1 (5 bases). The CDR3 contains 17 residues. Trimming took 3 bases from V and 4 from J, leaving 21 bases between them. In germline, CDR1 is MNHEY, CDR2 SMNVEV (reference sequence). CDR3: CASSFFGLGALLYGYTF. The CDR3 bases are TGTGCCAGCAGTTTCTTTGGGTTAGGGGCGCTTCTCTATGGCTACACCTTC.

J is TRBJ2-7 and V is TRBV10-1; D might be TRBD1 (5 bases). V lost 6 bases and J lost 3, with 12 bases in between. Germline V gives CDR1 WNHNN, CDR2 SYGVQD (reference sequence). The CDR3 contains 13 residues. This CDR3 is CASSPTERYEQYF. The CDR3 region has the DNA TGCGCCAGCAGCCCGACAGAGCGCTACGAGCAGTACTTC.

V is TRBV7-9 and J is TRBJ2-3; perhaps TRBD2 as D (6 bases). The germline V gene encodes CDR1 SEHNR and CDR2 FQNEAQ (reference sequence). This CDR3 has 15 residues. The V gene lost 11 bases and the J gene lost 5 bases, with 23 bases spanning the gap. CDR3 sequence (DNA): TGTGCCCTCATACTATCGCCGGGGACTCAAGATACGCAGTATTTT. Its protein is CALILSPGTQDTQYF.

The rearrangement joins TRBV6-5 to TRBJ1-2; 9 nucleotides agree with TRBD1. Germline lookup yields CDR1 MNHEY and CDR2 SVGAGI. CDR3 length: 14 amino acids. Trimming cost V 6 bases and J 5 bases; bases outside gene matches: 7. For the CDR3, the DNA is TGTGCCAGCAGCCCAGGACAGGGGAGGTATGGCTACACCTTC. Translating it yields CASSPGQGRYGYTF.

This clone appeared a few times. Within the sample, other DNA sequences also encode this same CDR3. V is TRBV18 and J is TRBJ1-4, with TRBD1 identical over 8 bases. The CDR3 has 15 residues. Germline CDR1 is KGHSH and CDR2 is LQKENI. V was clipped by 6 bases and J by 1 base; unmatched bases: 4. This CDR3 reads CASSPTGGTNEKLFF. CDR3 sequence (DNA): TGTGCCAGCTCCCCAACAGGGGGAACTAATGAAAAACTGTTTTTT.

CDR3 residues: CASSLGGGETQYF. CDR3 in DNA: TGTGCCAGCAGCCTGGGGGGAGGGGAGACCCAGTACTTC. The chain has TRBV7-9 and TRBJ2-5; TRBD2 agrees at 7 bases. V lost 5 bases and J lost 5; bases outside the gene matches: 5. In germline, CDR1 is SEHNR, CDR2 FQNEAQ (reference sequence). The CDR3 length is 13 residues. The complete variable domain, with remaining parts taken from reference TRBV7-9 and TRBJ2-5, reads DTGVSQNPRHKITKRGQNVTFRCDPISEHNRLYWYRQTLGQGPEFLTYFQNEAQLEKSRLLSDRFSAERPKGSFSTLEIQRTEQGDSAMYLCASSLGGGETQYFGPGTRLLVL.

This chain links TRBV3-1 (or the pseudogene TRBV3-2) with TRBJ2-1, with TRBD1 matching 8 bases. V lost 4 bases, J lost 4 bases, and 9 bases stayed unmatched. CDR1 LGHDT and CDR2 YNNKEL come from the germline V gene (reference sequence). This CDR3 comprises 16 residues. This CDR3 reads CASSPYDRGPYNEQFF. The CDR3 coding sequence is TGTGCCAGCAGCCCCTACGACAGGGGCCCTTACAATGAGCAGTTCTTC.

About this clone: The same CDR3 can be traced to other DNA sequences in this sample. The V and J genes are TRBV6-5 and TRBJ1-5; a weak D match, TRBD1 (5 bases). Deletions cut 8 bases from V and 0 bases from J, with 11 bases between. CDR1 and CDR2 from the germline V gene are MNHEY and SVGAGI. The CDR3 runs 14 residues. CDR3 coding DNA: TGTGCCAGCGATCAGGGACTTAGCAATCAGCCCCAGCATTTT. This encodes CASDQGLSNQPQHF.

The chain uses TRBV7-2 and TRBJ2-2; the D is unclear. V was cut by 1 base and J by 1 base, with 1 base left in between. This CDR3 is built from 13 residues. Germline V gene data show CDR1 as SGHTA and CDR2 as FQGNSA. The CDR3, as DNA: TGTGCCAGCAGCTTAGGGAACACCGGGGAGCTGTTTTTT. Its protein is CASSLGNTGELFF.